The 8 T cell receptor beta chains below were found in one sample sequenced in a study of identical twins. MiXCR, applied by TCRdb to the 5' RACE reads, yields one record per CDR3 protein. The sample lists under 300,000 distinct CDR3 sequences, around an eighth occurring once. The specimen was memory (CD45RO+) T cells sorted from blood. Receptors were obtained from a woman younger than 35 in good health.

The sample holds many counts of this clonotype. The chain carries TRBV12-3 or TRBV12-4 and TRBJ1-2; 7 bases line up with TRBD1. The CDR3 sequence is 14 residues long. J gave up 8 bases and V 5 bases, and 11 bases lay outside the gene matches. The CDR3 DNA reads TGTGCCAGCAGTACCAGTGACAGGGCCGGAGGCTACACCTTC. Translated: CASSTSDRAGGYTF.

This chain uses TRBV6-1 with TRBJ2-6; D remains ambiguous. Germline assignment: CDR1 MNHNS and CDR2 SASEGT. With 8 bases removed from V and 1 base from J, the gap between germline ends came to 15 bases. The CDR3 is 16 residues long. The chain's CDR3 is CASSITWVSGANVLTF. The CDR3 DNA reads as TGTGCCAGCTCTATCACGTGGGTTTCTGGGGCCAACGTCCTGACTTTC.

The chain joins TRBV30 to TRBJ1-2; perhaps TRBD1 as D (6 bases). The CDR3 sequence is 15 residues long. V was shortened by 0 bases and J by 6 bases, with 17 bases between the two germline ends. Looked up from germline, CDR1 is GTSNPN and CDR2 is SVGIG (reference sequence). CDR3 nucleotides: TGTGCCTGGAGTGTCCCGGGGGGGGCCCGAGATGGCTACACCTTC. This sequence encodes CAWSVPGGARDGYTF.

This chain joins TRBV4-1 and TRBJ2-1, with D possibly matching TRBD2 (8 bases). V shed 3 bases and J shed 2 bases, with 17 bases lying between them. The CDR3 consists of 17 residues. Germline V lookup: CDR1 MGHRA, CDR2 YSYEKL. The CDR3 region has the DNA TGCGCCAGCAGCCATCTTGGCGGGGGGACAGCCTACAATGAGCAGTTCTTC. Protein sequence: CASSHLGGGTAYNEQFF.

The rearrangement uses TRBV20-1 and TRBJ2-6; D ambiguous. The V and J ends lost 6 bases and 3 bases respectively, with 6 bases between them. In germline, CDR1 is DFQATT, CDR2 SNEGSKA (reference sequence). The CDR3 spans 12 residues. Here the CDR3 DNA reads TGCAGTGCCTACCGTGGGGCCAACGTCCTGACTTTC. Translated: CSAYRGANVLTF.

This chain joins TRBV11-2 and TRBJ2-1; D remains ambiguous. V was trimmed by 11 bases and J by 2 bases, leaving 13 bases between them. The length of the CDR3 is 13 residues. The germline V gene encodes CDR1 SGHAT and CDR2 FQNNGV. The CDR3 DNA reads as TGTGCCGTACAAGGGCGAACCTACAATGAGCAGTTCTTC. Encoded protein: CAVQGRTYNEQFF. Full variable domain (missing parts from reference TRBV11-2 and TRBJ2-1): EAGVAQSPRYKIIEKRQSVAFWCNPISGHATLYWYQQILGQGPKLLIQFQNNGVVDDSQLPKDRFSAERLKGVDSTLKIQPAKLEDSAVYLCAVQGRTYNEQFFGPGTRLTVL.

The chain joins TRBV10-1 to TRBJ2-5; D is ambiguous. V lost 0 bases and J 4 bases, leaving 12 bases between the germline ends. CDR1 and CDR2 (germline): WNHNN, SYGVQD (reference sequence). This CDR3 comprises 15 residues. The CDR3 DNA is TGCGCCAGCAGTGAGTCCGGAGCGACCGGAGAGACCCAGTACTTC. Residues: CASSESGATGETQYF.

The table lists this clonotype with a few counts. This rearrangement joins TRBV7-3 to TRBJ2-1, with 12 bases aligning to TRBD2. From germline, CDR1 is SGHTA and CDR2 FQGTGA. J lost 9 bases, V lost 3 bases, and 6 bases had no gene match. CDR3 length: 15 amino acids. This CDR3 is CASSFASGGASEQFF. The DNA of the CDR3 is TGTGCCAGCAGCTTCGCTAGCGGGGGGGCCAGTGAGCAGTTCTTC.